Below, 9 T cell receptor beta chains from the same sample are listed, as sequenced in a study of CD8+CD57+ T cells in acquired aplastic anemia. Sequencing was done on patients that had shown CD8+CD57+ cell expansion by flow cytometry. TCR beta VDJ combinations and CDR3 sequences were profiled from genomic DNA. TCRdb re-called the reads with MiXCR, one entry per CDR3 protein. The sample lists about 160,000 distinct CDR3 sequences; more than 45% were seen once. Sequences were obtained from sorted CD4+, CD8+, or CD8+CD57+ T cells (not recorded which) from PBMCs. The receptors shown here come from a human donor with aplastic anemia.

The table lists this clonotype with many counts. This rearrangement joins TRBV11-1 to TRBJ2-3; unclear D gene. This CDR3 contains 15 residues. CDR1 is SGHAT and CDR2 is FQDESV in the germline V gene (reference sequence). V was pared by 4 bases and J by 6 bases, with 17 bases between. The CDR3 here is CASSSPDWVSDTQYF. CDR3 nucleotide sequence: TGTGCCAGCAGCTCCCCAGATTGGGTCTCGGATACGCAGTATTTT.

The CDR3 DNA is TGCAGTGCTAGTGCCTTCAGGGAATCCTACGAGCAGTACTTC. As protein: CSASAFRESYEQYF. V and J are TRBV20-1 and TRBJ2-7; D is perhaps TRBD1 (5 bases). Germline-derived CDR1 and CDR2 are DFQATT and SNEGSKA (reference sequence). The CDR3 is 14 residues long. V lost 3 bases to trimming and J lost 1 base, with 13 bases between them.

This clonotype appeared many times. The chain has TRBV5-1 and TRBJ2-7; 11 nucleotides agree with TRBD1. Per the germline V gene, CDR1 is SGHRS and CDR2 is YFSETQ. The CDR3 is 15 amino acids. V dropped 4 bases and J dropped 0; count of bases not matched to a gene: 3. The CDR3 loop reads CASSTGQGASYEQYF. In DNA form, the CDR3 reads TGCGCCAGCAGCACAGGACAGGGGGCCTCCTACGAGCAGTACTTC.

This clonotype was seen only a few times. The J gene is TRBJ2-1, the V gene TRBV20-1; D tentatively fits TRBD1 or TRBD2 (5 bases each). There are 15 residues in the CDR3. V dropped 6 bases and J dropped 8 bases, with 23 bases sitting between them. The V gene's germline CDR1 is DFQATT and CDR2 SNEGSKA (reference sequence). CDR3 DNA sequence: TGCAGTGCGAACTCCGGGACGGGCTTAACCTATGAGCAGTTCTTC. Translated, it gives CSANSGTGLTYEQFF.

The J gene is TRBJ1-2, the V gene TRBV5-1; possibly TRBD1 for D (6 bases). V lost 0 bases and J lost 8, with 17 bases in between. The CDR3 has 15 residues. Germline assignment: CDR1 SGHRS and CDR2 YFSETQ. CDR3 sequence (DNA): TGCGCCAGCAGCTTGGAGGAACAGGGTGCGGGCGGCTACACCTTC. Encoded protein: CASSLEEQGAGGYTF.

This clonotype was seen at least ten times. This chain links TRBV5-1 with TRBJ2-7; 10 bases are a match to TRBD1. In germline, CDR1 is SGHRS, CDR2 YFSETQ. The CDR3 runs to 17 residues. The V gene end was trimmed by 2 bases and the J gene end by 0 bases; junction bases not matched to a gene: 8. For the CDR3, the DNA is TGCGCCAGCAGCTTCGGACCTCGGGACAGGGGCTCCTACGAGCAGTACTTC. Translating gives CASSFGPRDRGSYEQYF.

The chain carries TRBV29-1 and TRBJ2-3; either TRBD1 or TRBD2 may fit D (6 bases each). Germline CDR1 SQVTM, CDR2 ANQGSEA. This CDR3 is 13 amino acids long. V was shortened by 5 bases and J by 5 bases, with 14 bases between the two germline ends. The DNA of the CDR3 is TGCAGCGTTCACGGGGGCCGAGGAGATACGCAGTATTTT. It specifies CSVHGGRGDTQYF.

This clonotype was recorded at least ten times. CDR3 amino acids: CASSVGRVRSPLHF. CDR3 DNA sequence: TGTGCCAGCAGTGTGGGCAGGGTACGGTCACCCCTCCACTTT. The rearrangement uses TRBV28 and TRBJ1-6, with D possibly being TRBD1 (5 bases). The CDR3 is made up of 14 amino acids. Germline lookup yields CDR1 MDHEN and CDR2 SYDVKM. V lost 5 bases to trimming and J lost 10 bases, with 15 bases between them. The full variable domain, rest sourced from reference TRBV28 and TRBJ1-6, is DVKVTQSSRYLVKRTGEKVFLECVQDMDHENMFWYRQDPGLGLRLIYFSYDVKMKEKGDIPEGYSVSREKKERFSLILESASTNQTSMYLCASSVGRVRSPLHFGNGTRLTVT.

The J gene is TRBJ2-3, the V gene TRBV11-1; 10 bases are a match to TRBD1. CDR1 is SGHAT and CDR2 is FQDESV in the germline V gene (reference sequence). The CDR3 has 14 residues. The ends lost 7 bases at V and 6 bases at J; junction bases unmatched: 7. Here the CDR3 reads CASNSGQGTDTQYF. CDR3 sequence (DNA): TGTGCCAGCAACTCGGGACAGGGGACGGATACGCAGTATTTT.